Listed below are T cell receptor beta chains from one sample, sequenced in a study of somatic mutations in cytotoxic T cells in rheumatoid arthritis. Profiled with immunoSEQ multiplex PCR; TCRdb holds only in-frame clones, not every one. The sample has about 12,000 clones, over 80% seen once; the top ten hold approximately 15%. The sample was CD8+ T cells sorted from blood. These receptors were obtained from a woman in her fifties or sixties in good health. Each CDR3 is given with its conserved first and last residue. Fields, in order: V gene, D gene, CDR3 protein. D genes are given only for firm matches.

TRBV2 | NA | CASRLYGTSGETQYF
TRBV5-6 | TRBD1 | CASSLGTGATGYTF
TRBV19 | NA | CASSHPSSSYNEQFF
TRBV4-1 | NA | CASSQEPSAYNEQFF
TRBV4-1 | NA | CASSQESLETQYF
TRBV28 | TRBD1 | CASRHGTGGSNQPQHF
TRBV9 | TRBD1 | CASSLGQGPPQQYF
TRBV15 | NA | CATSRDPPTGTSFMGTEAFF
TRBV7-3 | TRBD2 | CASSLIAGGPTGELFF
TRBV7-6 | NA | CASSLGGGTNEKLFF
TRBV7-2 | TRBD1 | CASSLVFRTGGTNYGYTF
TRBV7-6 | NA | CASSSTNTGELFF
TRBV9 | NA | CASSVGTTTNEKLFF
TRBV9 | NA | CASSPTGPRTGELFF
TRBV15 | TRBD1 | CATSPQDRDRNQPQHF
TRBV6-5 | NA | CASSDWTVGNEQFF
TRBV5-1 | TRBD1 | CASSLGTGGMNEQYF
TRBV11-2 | TRBD2 | CASSAAGGPGQETQYF
TRBV7-9 | NA | CASSSRPGQSSYNEQFF
TRBV5-1 | NA | CASSQRAGELFF
TRBV7-9 | NA | CASSLGADSGNTIYF
TRBV23-1 | TRBD2 | CANTRGGYEQYF
TRBV4-2 | NA | CASSRGRTTEAFF
TRBV5-8 | NA | CASSLEQSNEKLFF
TRBV9 | NA | CASARALDEQFF
TRBV15 | TRBD1 | CATSSDLDRDSPLHF
TRBV28 | TRBD1 | CASRHRGLNEKLFF
TRBV7-9 | NA | CASSSQPGEETQYF
TRBV2 | NA | CASRRRDTNTGELFF
TRBV7-8 | NA | CASRRTEYSSGANVLTF
TRBV7-3 | NA | CASSLGTPPDTQYF
TRBV7-2 | TRBD1 | CASSLDPQGTWGYTF
TRBV27 | NA | CASSLNRGTDEQFF
TRBV28 | NA | CASTKLQSLGANTGELFF
TRBV6-6 | NA | CASSPNPGSYEQYF
TRBV6-5 | TRBD1 | CASTPGQGSYEQYF
TRBV6-4 | TRBD1 | CASSETGGRNSPLHF
TRBV6-5 | NA | CASSYSYGDTGELFF
TRBV9 | NA | CASSGFSGGHEQYF
TRBV30 | TRBD2 | CAWTPGTNYNEQFF
TRBV7-8 | NA | CASSLPGTPNTEAFF
TRBV19 | NA | CASSKTGYEQFF
TRBV5-6 | TRBD2 | CASALAGGPSGADTQYF